This T cell receptor beta chain was profiled in a study of blood T cell repertoires in COVID-19. The repertoire was sequenced with immunoSEQ multiplex PCR; TCRdb's copy has only in-frame clones and lacks some. The data show roughly 70,000 clones, 76% seen once. The source material was peripheral blood. This clonotype was sampled from a man between 60 and 75 years old with COVID-19, enrolled during active disease.

CDR3 nucleotide sequence: TGTGCCAGCAGCCCAGGGGGGACTTACTCCTACAATGAGCAGTTCTTC. This codes for CASSPGGTYSYNEQFF. The J gene is TRBJ2-1, the V gene TRBV11-2, with a tentative D call TRBD1 (7 bases). V was clipped by 5 bases and J by 0 bases, with 14 bases between them. Germline lookup yields CDR1 SGHAT and CDR2 FQNNGV. The CDR3 extends over 16 amino acids.